This is a list of T cell receptor beta chains from one sample in a study of T cells in Graves' hyperthyroidism and ophthalmopathy. One entry per CDR3 protein results from TCRdb running MiXCR on the multiplex PCR reads. The sample lists 250,000 to 400,000 distinct CDR3 sequences, roughly 13% occurring once. The sequenced material came from blood. The source is a middle-aged woman with Graves' ophthalmopathy. Both conserved end residues are part of each CDR3. Size is omitted from some rows. Given values are once, few, many or a class for expanded clones.

clone_size: many
j_call: TRBJ2-7
v_call: TRBV12-3/TRBV12-4
cdr3_aa: CASTNSYEQYF

clone_size: NA
j_call: TRBJ1-6
v_call: TRBV27
cdr3_aa: CASSSQGNNSPLHF

clone_size: few
j_call: TRBJ2-1
v_call: TRBV7-9
cdr3_aa: CASSLAGLAGNEQFF

clone_size: many
j_call: TRBJ1-5
v_call: TRBV20-1
cdr3_aa: CSADRQGNQPQHF

clone_size: many
j_call: TRBJ2-1
v_call: TRBV29-1
cdr3_aa: CSVEWGDRGYNEQFF

clone_size: few
j_call: TRBJ2-1
v_call: TRBV12-3/TRBV12-4
cdr3_aa: CASSRAGAGDNEQFF

clone_size: few
j_call: TRBJ1-4
v_call: TRBV19
cdr3_aa: CASSIFSEKLFF

clone_size: NA
j_call: TRBJ2-2
v_call: TRBV19
cdr3_aa: CASSPVGTHTGELFF

clone_size: many
j_call: TRBJ1-2
v_call: TRBV25-1
cdr3_aa: CASSRGFDYGYTF

clone_size: few
j_call: TRBJ1-1
v_call: TRBV7-9
cdr3_aa: CASSLAGPGNTEAFF

clone_size: many
j_call: TRBJ1-1
v_call: TRBV7-8
cdr3_aa: CASSLSQRAVTEAFF

clone_size: many
j_call: TRBJ2-1
v_call: TRBV12-3/TRBV12-4
cdr3_aa: CASSPLYGTSGVSSNEQFF

clone_size: few
j_call: TRBJ2-1
v_call: TRBV28
cdr3_aa: CASSTKRVSEWDEQFF

clone_size: NA
j_call: TRBJ2-2
v_call: TRBV30
cdr3_aa: CAWTSVAGELFF

clone_size: many
j_call: TRBJ1-5
v_call: TRBV3-1
cdr3_aa: CASSQSGGDNQPQHF

clone_size: NA
j_call: TRBJ2-7
v_call: TRBV5-6
cdr3_aa: CASTLEDEQYF

clone_size: NA
j_call: TRBJ1-1
v_call: TRBV4-1
cdr3_aa: CASSQVPGQRTEAFF

clone_size: many
j_call: TRBJ1-2
v_call: TRBV29-1
cdr3_aa: CSVAQGGGYGYTF

clone_size: many
j_call: TRBJ1-4
v_call: TRBV10-1
cdr3_aa: CASSRNNEKLFF

clone_size: NA
j_call: TRBJ2-2
v_call: TRBV15
cdr3_aa: CATSRELARTGELFF

clone_size: many
j_call: TRBJ2-4
v_call: TRBV19
cdr3_aa: CASSFNRDLENIQYF

clone_size: many
j_call: TRBJ1-5
v_call: TRBV7-2
cdr3_aa: CASSLEGTGGRPQHF

clone_size: many
j_call: TRBJ1-4
v_call: TRBV28
cdr3_aa: CASRHRTGGKEKLFF

clone_size: NA
j_call: TRBJ1-2
v_call: TRBV12-3/TRBV12-4
cdr3_aa: CASSLEGYHYGYTF

clone_size: many
j_call: TRBJ2-1
v_call: TRBV27
cdr3_aa: CASSLGAGVSYNEQFF

clone_size: many
j_call: TRBJ2-5
v_call: TRBV28
cdr3_aa: CASSLSGRERVTQYF

clone_size: many
j_call: TRBJ1-4
v_call: TRBV20-1
cdr3_aa: CSARDLEGRGEKLFF

clone_size: NA
j_call: TRBJ2-2
v_call: TRBV5-8
cdr3_aa: CASSLSAGIWNTGELFF

clone_size: many
j_call: TRBJ2-7
v_call: TRBV2
cdr3_aa: CASARIGVGYEQYF

clone_size: few
j_call: TRBJ1-5
v_call: TRBV6-1
cdr3_aa: CASSPGGRTGRMVQPQHF

clone_size: few
j_call: TRBJ1-5
v_call: TRBV7-8
cdr3_aa: CASSLESVYSNQPQHF

clone_size: many
j_call: TRBJ2-1
v_call: TRBV11-2
cdr3_aa: CASSLRTQRDEQFF

clone_size: NA
j_call: TRBJ1-2
v_call: TRBV4-2
cdr3_aa: CASSQEETGSYGYTF

clone_size: NA
j_call: TRBJ2-6
v_call: TRBV12-3/TRBV12-4
cdr3_aa: CASSLGAGGRVLAF

clone_size: many
j_call: TRBJ2-7
v_call: TRBV28
cdr3_aa: CASSLPRGNYEQYF

clone_size: few
j_call: TRBJ2-1
v_call: TRBV18
cdr3_aa: CASSPPRRELYNEQFF

clone_size: many
j_call: TRBJ2-3
v_call: TRBV2
cdr3_aa: CASRGLAASTDTQYF

clone_size: many
j_call: TRBJ2-1
v_call: TRBV6-1
cdr3_aa: CASRMTYEQFF

clone_size: many
j_call: TRBJ1-2
v_call: TRBV2
cdr3_aa: CASSVGHTGEYGYTF

clone_size: few
j_call: TRBJ2-1
v_call: TRBV27
cdr3_aa: CASSLSGGYNEQFF

clone_size: many
j_call: TRBJ1-1
v_call: TRBV12-3/TRBV12-4
cdr3_aa: CVSPEAFF

clone_size: few
j_call: TRBJ2-4
v_call: TRBV7-9
cdr3_aa: CASSFGEGKNIQYF

clone_size: few
j_call: TRBJ2-3
v_call: TRBV3-1
cdr3_aa: CASRGTSGRVADTQYF

clone_size: NA
j_call: TRBJ2-1
v_call: TRBV3-1
cdr3_aa: CASSQDRTSGGASSYNEQFF

clone_size: few
j_call: TRBJ1-5
v_call: TRBV6-6
cdr3_aa: CASSYSASGSNQPQHF

clone_size: many
j_call: TRBJ2-7
v_call: TRBV11-2
cdr3_aa: CASSSGLTYEQYF

clone_size: NA
j_call: TRBJ1-5
v_call: TRBV19
cdr3_aa: CASSTTGQGGQPQHF

clone_size: few
j_call: TRBJ2-1
v_call: TRBV18
cdr3_aa: CASSPDTGPYNEQFF

clone_size: few
j_call: TRBJ1-1
v_call: TRBV19
cdr3_aa: CASSIGIGLGEAFF

clone_size: many
j_call: TRBJ1-3
v_call: TRBV12-3/TRBV12-4
cdr3_aa: CASSPGTAYSGNTIYF

clone_size: many
j_call: TRBJ2-7
v_call: TRBV9
cdr3_aa: CASRRDSSSYEQYF

clone_size: NA
j_call: TRBJ2-7
v_call: TRBV6-1
cdr3_aa: CASSEYWRGSYEQYF

clone_size: many
j_call: TRBJ1-4
v_call: TRBV6-1
cdr3_aa: CASSEASGVGEKLFF

clone_size: many
j_call: TRBJ2-7
v_call: TRBV7-2
cdr3_aa: CASSTSGVSGEQYF